The following is a T cell receptor beta chain sequence with its context. Its antigen is unknown. Trimming cost V 6 bases and J 2 bases; bases outside gene matches: 7. The CDR3 has 15 residues. Germline assignment: CDR1 SGHAT and CDR2 FQDESV (reference sequence). The sample comes from a study of OX40 agonist ivuxolimab in advanced cancers. The overall study: While on treatment, patients had intravenous ivuxolimab at 0.01 to 10 mg/kg every 2 weeks. Every patient in dose escalation had hepatocellular carcinoma, melanoma, renal cell or head and neck cancer.

Whole-study results and caveats: The CD4+ and CD8+ T cells in the blood had expanded clonally by week 6 at 0.1 to 3.0 mg/kg. Certain nonresponding patients likewise had low normalized T-cell clonal expansion.

TCRdb keeps only in-frame clones here, not all; method: immunoSEQ multiplex PCR. The sample holds tens of thousands of clones, roughly 88% seen once. This sequence originates from an adult with an advanced solid tumor such as melanoma, head and neck, liver or kidney cancer. This specimen was CD4+ or CD8+ T cells sorted from blood, taken in a trial of the OX40 agonist ivuxolimab. The chain employs TRBV11-1 and TRBJ2-3; the match to TRBD1 covers 8 bases. The CDR3 region is CASSRQGFLTDTQYF. CDR3 coding DNA: TGTGCCAGCAGTCGACAGGGGTTCCTCACAGATACGCAGTATTTT. The entire variable domain, with the rest obtained from reference TRBV11-1 and TRBJ2-3, is as follows: EAEVAQSPRYKITEKSQAVAFWCDPISGHATLYWYRQILGQGPELLVQFQDESVVDDSQLPKDRFSAERLKGVDSTLKIQPAELGDSAMYLCASSRQGFLTDTQYFGPGTRLTVL.